The clone carrying this T cell receptor beta chain was seen just once. Germline-derived CDR1 and CDR2 are SGHTA and FQGNSA. The CDR3 is made up of 13 amino acids. The germline V and J ends were trimmed by 8 bases and 9 bases, with 14 bases remaining between them. This specimen comes from a study of CD8 T cells in ankylosing spondylitis. TCRdb reprocessed the 5' RACE reads with MiXCR, giving one entry per CDR3 protein. In the table there are 200,000 to 300,000 distinct CDR3 sequences, approximately 9% of which are singletons. This receptor was taken from a male donor with ankylosing spondylitis or in good health (not recorded which). What was sequenced was blood, either unsorted or a sorted T cell fraction (not recorded which). The chain couples TRBV7-2 to TRBJ1-6; maybe TRBD1 (6 bases). In DNA, the CDR3 is TGTGCCAGCCACGCAGGGGTGGGTTCACCCCTCCACTTT. Residues: CASHAGVGSPLHF. Together with reference TRBV7-2 and TRBJ1-6, the CDR3 gives the full variable domain: GAGVSQSPSNKVTEKGKDVELRCDPISGHTALYWYRQSLGQGLEFLIYFQGNSAPDKSGLPSDRFSAERTGGSVSTLTIQRTQQEDSAVYLCASHAGVGSPLHFGNGTRLTVT.